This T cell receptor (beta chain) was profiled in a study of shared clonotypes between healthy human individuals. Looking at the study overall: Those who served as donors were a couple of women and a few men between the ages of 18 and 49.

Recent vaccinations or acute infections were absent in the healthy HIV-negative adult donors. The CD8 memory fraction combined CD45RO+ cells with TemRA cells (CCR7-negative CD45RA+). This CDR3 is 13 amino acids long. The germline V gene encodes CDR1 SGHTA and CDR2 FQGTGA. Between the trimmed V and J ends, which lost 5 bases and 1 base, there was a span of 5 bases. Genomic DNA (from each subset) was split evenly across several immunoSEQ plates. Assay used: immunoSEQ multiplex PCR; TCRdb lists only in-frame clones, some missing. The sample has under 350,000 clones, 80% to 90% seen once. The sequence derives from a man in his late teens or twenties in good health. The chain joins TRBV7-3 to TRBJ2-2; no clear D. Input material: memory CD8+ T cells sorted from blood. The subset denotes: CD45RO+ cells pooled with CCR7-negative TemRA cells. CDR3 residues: CASSRKNTGELFF. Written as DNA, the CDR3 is TGTGCCAGCAGCAGGAAGAACACCGGGGAGCTGTTTTTT.